The clone carrying this TCR beta chain was recorded at least ten times. Its cognate antigen is unknown. The sample belongs to a study of T cell repertoires in cytomegalovirus infection. For the study at large: Public TCR beta signatures were indicative of both CMV infection and a matching HLA type. General study findings and limits: There were carriers of CMV plus the relevant HLA, and cumulative public TCR beta family frequency identified them. It was HLA-C-restricted CMV-specific TCR beta clonotypes that dominated the response ex vivo.

Germline loops: CDR1 LGHNA, CDR2 YSLEER. Trimming at V came to 0 bases and at J to 2 bases, leaving 8 bases not matched to a gene. This CDR3 region has 17 residues. TCRdb recomputed calls from the reads with MiXCR, one row per CDR3 protein. The repertoire holds about 140,000 distinct CDR3 sequences, 6.5% seen once, with roughly 17% in the top ten. Sequenced sample: PBMCs. This chain links TRBV4-3 with TRBJ2-3, with 7 bases matching TRBD2. The TCR comes from a human donor in good health (CMV status not recorded). Some clones in this sample may be carry-over from other donors' samples. CDR3 amino acids: CASSQDPPGGSTDTQYF. The CDR3 DNA reads TGCGCCAGCAGCCAAGACCCGCCGGGGGGATCCACAGATACGCAGTATTTT.